Listed below are T cell receptor beta chains from one sample, sequenced in a study of identical twins. TCRdb reanalysed the 5' RACE reads using MiXCR and keeps one entry per CDR3 protein. Found here are 200,000 to 250,000 distinct CDR3 sequences, 5% to 7% of them singletons; the top ten hold roughly 15%. These data were also filed under a second study, of T cells expressing NK-cell markers.

Sequences were obtained from CD8+ T cells sorted from blood. The receptors were sampled from a woman under 30 in good health. Each CDR3 is given with its conserved first and last residue. D genes are given only for firm matches. The listing skips clone size in some rows; elsewhere it reads once, few, many or a size class.

16	TRBD2	many	TRBV7-9	TRBJ2-3	TGTGCCAGCAGCCCCCGACTAGCGGGGGCCACAGATACGCAGTATTTT	CASSPRLAGATDTQYF
14	-	few	TRBV6-1	TRBJ2-3	TGTGCCTGCGGGTTGATATCTAGCACAGATACGCAGTATTTT	CACGLISSTDTQYF
14	-	many	TRBV5-1	TRBJ1-2	TGCGCCAGCGCGAATATTGGGGGCGCGGCGGGCTACACCTTC	CASANIGGAAGYTF
16	-	-	TRBV13	TRBJ1-4	TGTGCCAGCAGCACGAGCCGGGGGCCGACGGGGGAAAAACTGTTTTTT	CASSTSRGPTGEKLFF
11	-	few	TRBV20-1	TRBJ2-7	TGCAGTGCTCCAATTCTCTACGAGCAGTACTTC	CSAPILYEQYF
17	TRBD1	-	TRBV9	TRBJ2-1	TGTGCCAGCAGCATGGAGGGACAGGGGGGGTCCTACAATGAGCAGTTCTTC	CASSMEGQGGSYNEQFF
15	-	-	TRBV11-2	TRBJ2-2	TGTGCCAGCAGCTCACAAAGGGGTCCCACCGGGGAGCTGTTTTTT	CASSSQRGPTGELFF
15	TRBD1	-	TRBV29-1	TRBJ2-7	TGCAGCGTTGAAACCGTCTCAGGGGGAACCTACGAGCAGTACTTC	CSVETVSGGTYEQYF
14	-	-	TRBV20-1	TRBJ1-1	TGCAGTGCTAGAGGGGTGGGGCGGAACACTGAAGCTTTCTTT	CSARGVGRNTEAFF
15	TRBD2	many	TRBV3-1	TRBJ2-1	TGTGCCAGCAGCCACGAGCGGGGGGCCTACAATGAGCAGTTCTTC	CASSHERGAYNEQFF
13	-	-	TRBV29-1	TRBJ2-1	TGCAGCGTTGTGATGACTACCCTGGGTGAGCAGTTCTTC	CSVVMTTLGEQFF
12	-	many	TRBV12-3/TRBV12-4	TRBJ2-7	TGTGCCAGCAGTTTTCAACCCTACGAGCAGTACTTC	CASSFQPYEQYF
15	-	few	TRBV20-1	TRBJ2-3	TGCAGTGCTAGGCCAGAGCGGATATTCACAGATACGCAGTATTTT	CSARPERIFTDTQYF
14	-	once	TRBV20-1	TRBJ2-7	TGCAGTGCTAGACCGGGGTCCAAGGGGTTAGAGCAGTACTTC	CSARPGSKGLEQYF
14	-	few	TRBV27	TRBJ1-1	TGTGCCAGCAGTCCCGGACCGAGGAACACTGAAGTTTTCTTT	CASSPGPRNTEVFF
16	-	-	TRBV12-5	TRBJ1-1	TGTGCTAGTGGTCCCCTCGGTACAGGGAGGAACACTGAAGCTTTCTTT	CASGPLGTGRNTEAFF
15	TRBD2	-	TRBV9	TRBJ2-3	TGTGCCAGCAGCGTAGCTACGCTAGCGGGAGATACGCAGTATTTT	CASSVATLAGDTQYF
14	-	many	TRBV12-3/TRBV12-4	TRBJ2-1	TGTGCCAGCAGCCCCGGGACCCAGAGCAATGAGCAGTTCTTC	CASSPGTQSNEQFF
15	-	once	TRBV4-1	TRBJ2-1	TGCGCCAGCAGTCCGATAGCGGATCCTTACAATGAGCAGTTCTTC	CASSPIADPYNEQFF
18	TRBD2	-	TRBV11-2	TRBJ2-1	TGTGCCAGCAGCACCCCGACTAGCGGGAGGGCCAGGGGGAATGAGCAGTTCTTC	CASSTPTSGRARGNEQFF
11	-	few	TRBV6-6	TRBJ1-2	TGTGCCAGCGCCTCCGGGACCGACTACACCTTC	CASASGTDYTF
17	-	many	TRBV2	TRBJ2-6	TGTGCCAGCAGTGAAACGACAGGAGCCTCTGGGGCCAACGTCCTGACTTTC	CASSETTGASGANVLTF
17	-	few	TRBV6-1	TRBJ2-1	TGTGCCAGCAGTAAAAAAACTCCGGGACACATCTACAATGAGCAGTTCTTC	CASSKKTPGHIYNEQFF
13	TRBD2	many	TRBV11-2	TRBJ2-7	TGTGCCAGCAGCTTAAAAACTAGCGGCGAGCAGTACTTC	CASSLKTSGEQYF
15	-	few	TRBV7-9	TRBJ1-4	TGTGCCAGCAGCGATCCAGGGGCAACTAATGAAAAACTGTTTTTT	CASSDPGATNEKLFF
16	TRBD2	many	TRBV6-1	TRBJ2-7	TGTGCCAGCAGCCCCACCGCTAGCGGGATCTCCTACGAGCAGTACTTC	CASSPTASGISYEQYF
13	-	many	TRBV7-6	TRBJ2-7	TGTGCCAGCAGCCTCTCCGGGGTTCACGAGCAGTACTTC	CASSLSGVHEQYF
14	TRBD1	-	TRBV20-1	TRBJ2-2	TGCAGTGTACCGAAACAGGGGGGCACCGGGGAGCTGTTTTTT	CSVPKQGGTGELFF
21	-	-	TRBV21-1	TRBJ2-2	TGTGCCAGCAGCGTAAAGGTGGGACAGAGCACTCTTCTCGTTAACACCGGGGAGCTGTTTTTT	CASSVKVGQSTLLVNTGELFF
17	-	-	TRBV11-3	TRBJ2-3	TGTGCCAGCAGCTCGTCCGATCACGCACAGGGCACAGATACGCAGTATTTT	CASSSSDHAQGTDTQYF
14	TRBD2	-	TRBV6-2/TRBV6-3	TRBJ2-1	TGTGCCAGCGGAAGGACTAGCGGGGGTAATGAGCAGTTCTTC	CASGRTSGGNEQFF
13	-	many	TRBV29-1	TRBJ1-4	TGCAGCGTGTTAGAGGACCCGGGGAAAAAACTGTTTTTT	CSVLEDPGKKLFF
11	-	-	TRBV20-1	TRBJ2-7	TGCAGTGCTATCGACTTGTACGAGCAGTACTTC	CSAIDLYEQYF
18	TRBD1	-	TRBV20-1	TRBJ2-3	TGCAGTGCTAGAGATGGGCAGGGGGCAATTAAAGCGGCAGATACGCAGTATTTT	CSARDGQGAIKAADTQYF
14	-	few	TRBV7-9	TRBJ1-1	TGTGCCAGCAGCTTTTACGGGGAGAACACTGAAGCTTTCTTT	CASSFYGENTEAFF
14	-	-	TRBV19	TRBJ2-1	TGTGCCAGTACCTCCGGGACCAGAAACAATGAGCAGTTCTTC	CASTSGTRNNEQFF
11	-	-	TRBV27	TRBJ2-7	TGTGCCAGCGCGAGTGGATACGAGCAGTACTTC	CASASGYEQYF
11	-	many	TRBV7-2	TRBJ2-1	TGTGCAGGGGGATGGGGCTATGAGCAGTTCTTC	CAGGWGYEQFF
16	TRBD2	-	TRBV27	TRBJ2-1	TGTGCCAGCAGTCTGGCTTTAGCGGGGCCTTACAATGAGCAGTTCTTC	CASSLALAGPYNEQFF
20	-	-	TRBV9	TRBJ2-3	TGTGCCAGCAGCGTATCCTATCAGGGAAGGGTCACCTCCTCCACAGATACGCAGTATTTT	CASSVSYQGRVTSSTDTQYF
15	TRBD1	few	TRBV6-1	TRBJ1-1	TGTGCCAGCAGTGTAGTCAGGGGGGGGAACACTGAAGCTTTCTTT	CASSVVRGGNTEAFF